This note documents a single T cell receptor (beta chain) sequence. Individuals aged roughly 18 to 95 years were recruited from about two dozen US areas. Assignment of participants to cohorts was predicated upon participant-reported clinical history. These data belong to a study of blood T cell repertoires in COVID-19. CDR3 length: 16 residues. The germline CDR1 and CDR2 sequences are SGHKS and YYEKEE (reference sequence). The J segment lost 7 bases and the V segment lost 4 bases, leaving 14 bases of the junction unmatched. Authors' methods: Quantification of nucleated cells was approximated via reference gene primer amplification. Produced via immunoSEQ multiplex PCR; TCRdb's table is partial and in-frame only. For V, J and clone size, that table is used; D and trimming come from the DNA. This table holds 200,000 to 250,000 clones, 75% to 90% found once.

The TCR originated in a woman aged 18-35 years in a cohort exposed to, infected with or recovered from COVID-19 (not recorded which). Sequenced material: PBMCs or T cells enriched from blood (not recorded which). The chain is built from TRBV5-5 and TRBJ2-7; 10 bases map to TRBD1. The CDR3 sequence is CASSVWSRQGAREQYF. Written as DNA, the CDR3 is TGTGCCAGCAGCGTATGGTCCCGACAGGGGGCTAGGGAGCAGTACTTC.